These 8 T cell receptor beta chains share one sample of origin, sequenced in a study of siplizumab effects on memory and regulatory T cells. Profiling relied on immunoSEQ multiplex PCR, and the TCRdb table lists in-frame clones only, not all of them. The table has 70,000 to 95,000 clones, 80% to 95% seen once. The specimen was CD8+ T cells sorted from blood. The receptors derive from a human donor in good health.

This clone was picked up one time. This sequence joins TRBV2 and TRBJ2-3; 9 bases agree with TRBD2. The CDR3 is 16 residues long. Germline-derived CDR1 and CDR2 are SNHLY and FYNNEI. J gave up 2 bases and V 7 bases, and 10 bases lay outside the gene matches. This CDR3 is CASNRASGGITDTQYF. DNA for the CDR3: TGTGCCAGCAATAGAGCCAGCGGGGGGATCACAGATACGCAGTATTTT.

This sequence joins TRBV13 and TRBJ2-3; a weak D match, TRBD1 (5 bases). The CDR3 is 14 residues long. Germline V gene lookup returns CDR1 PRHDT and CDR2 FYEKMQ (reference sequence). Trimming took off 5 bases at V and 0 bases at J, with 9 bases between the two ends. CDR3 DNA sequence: TGTGCCAGCAGCCAGGGTTCAAGCACAGATACGCAGTATTTT. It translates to CASSQGSSTDTQYF.

The DNA of the CDR3 is TGTGCCAGCAGTTCTCCGGGACAGGGAAACGAGCAGTACTTC. This gives the protein CASSSPGQGNEQYF. The V gene is TRBV6-5, the J gene TRBJ2-7, with TRBD1 identical over 9 bases. CDR1 and CDR2 (germline): MNHEY, SVGAGI. The junction had 6 bases not matched to a gene; V was cut back by 4 bases and J by 5 bases. This CDR3 contains 14 residues.

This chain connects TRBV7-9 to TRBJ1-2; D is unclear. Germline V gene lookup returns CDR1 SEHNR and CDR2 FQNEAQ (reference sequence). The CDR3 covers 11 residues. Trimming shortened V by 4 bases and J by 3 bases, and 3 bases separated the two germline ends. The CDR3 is CASSSDYGYTF. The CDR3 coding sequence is TGTGCCAGCAGCTCAGACTATGGCTACACCTTC.

CDR3 DNA: TGTGCCAGCTCAAGTACTAGCGAATCTTCCTACGAGCAGTACTTC. It codes for CASSSTSESSYEQYF. The V and J genes are TRBV18 and TRBJ2-7, with 7 bases that match TRBD2. Trimming removed 5 bases from V and 1 base from J; junction bases left unmatched: 8. CDR1 is KGHSH, CDR2 LQKENI, per germline. The CDR3 is 15 residues long.

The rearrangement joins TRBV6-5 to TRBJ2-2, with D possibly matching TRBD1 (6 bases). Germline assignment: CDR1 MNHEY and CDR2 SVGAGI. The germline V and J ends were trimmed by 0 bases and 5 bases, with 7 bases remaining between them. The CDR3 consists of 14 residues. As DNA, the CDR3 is TGTGCCAGCAGTTACTCAGGGGGAACCGGGGAGCTGTTTTTT. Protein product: CASSYSGGTGELFF.

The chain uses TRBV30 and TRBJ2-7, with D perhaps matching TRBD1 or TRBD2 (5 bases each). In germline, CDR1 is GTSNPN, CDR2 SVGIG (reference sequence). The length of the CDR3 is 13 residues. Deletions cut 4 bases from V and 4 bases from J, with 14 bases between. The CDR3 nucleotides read TGTGCCTGGAACCTCCGGGACCCATACGAGCAGTACTTC. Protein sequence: CAWNLRDPYEQYF.

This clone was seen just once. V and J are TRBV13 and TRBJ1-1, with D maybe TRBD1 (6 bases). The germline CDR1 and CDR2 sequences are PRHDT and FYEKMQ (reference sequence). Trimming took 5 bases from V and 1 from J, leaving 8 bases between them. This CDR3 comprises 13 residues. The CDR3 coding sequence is TGTGCCAGCAGCAAACAGGGGAACACTGAAGCTTTCTTT. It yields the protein CASSKQGNTEAFF.